This T cell receptor (beta chain) is from a study of T cell repertoires in cytomegalovirus infection. Overall study findings and caveats: Clonotypes of TCR beta that were HLA-C-restricted and CMV-specific dominated the ex vivo response.

A note on this clonotype: Antigen unknown.

TCRdb passed the reads through MiXCR, listing each CDR3 protein once. The sample holds about 130,000 distinct CDR3 sequences; under 30% are singletons and the top ten take almost 35%. The V segment lost 5 bases and the J segment 4 bases; nucleotides outside the gene matches: 7. The CDR3 has 14 amino acids. Germline V gene sequence: CDR1 MNHEY, CDR2 SVGAGI. The receptor comes from a human donor in good health (CMV status not recorded). Some clones in this sample may be carry-over from other donors' samples. The chain joins TRBV6-5 to TRBJ1-2, with 7 positions matching TRBD1. Sequences were obtained from PBMCs, sequenced either directly or after in vitro stimulation (not recorded which). The CDR3 sequence is CASSPREGAYGYTF. The CDR3 DNA is TGTGCCAGCAGTCCTCGTGAGGGGGCCTATGGCTACACCTTC.